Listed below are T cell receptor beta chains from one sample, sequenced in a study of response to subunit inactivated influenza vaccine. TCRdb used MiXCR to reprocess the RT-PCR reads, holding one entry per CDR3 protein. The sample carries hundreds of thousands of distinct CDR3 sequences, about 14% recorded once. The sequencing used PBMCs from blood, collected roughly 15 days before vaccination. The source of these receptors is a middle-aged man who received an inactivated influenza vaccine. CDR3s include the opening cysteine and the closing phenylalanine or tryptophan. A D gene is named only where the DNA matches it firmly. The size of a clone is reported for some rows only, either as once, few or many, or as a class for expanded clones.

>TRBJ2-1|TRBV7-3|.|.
TGTGCCAGCAGCTCGCCTCTGGGGGAGCAGTTCTTC
CASSSPLGEQFF
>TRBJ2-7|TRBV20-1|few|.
TGCAGTGCTAGCCCCGGACGCTCCTACGAGCAGTACTTC
CSASPGRSYEQYF
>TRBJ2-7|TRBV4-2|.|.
TGTGCCAGCAGCCGCATAGGGAGCTACGAGCAGTACTTC
CASSRIGSYEQYF
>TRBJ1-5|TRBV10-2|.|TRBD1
TGCGCCAGCAGCGCACAGGGGCTCGGCAATCAGCCCCAGCATTTT
CASSAQGLGNQPQHF
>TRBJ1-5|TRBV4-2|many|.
TGTGCCAGCAGCCAATTGACCGGGCCAAAAGCCCAGCCCCAGCATTTT
CASSQLTGPKAQPQHF
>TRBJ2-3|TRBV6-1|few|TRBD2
TGTGCCAGCAAGAGACTAGCGGGCTACACAGATACGCAGTATTTT
CASKRLAGYTDTQYF
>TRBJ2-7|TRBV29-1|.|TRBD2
TGCAGCGTAAAGGGACTAGCGGGGGTTACCTACGAGCAGTACTTC
CSVKGLAGVTYEQYF
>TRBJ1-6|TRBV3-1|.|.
TGTGCCAGCAGCCAAGAAGGGGGAGGGTGGAGTTCACCCCTCCACTTT
CASSQEGGGWSSPLHF
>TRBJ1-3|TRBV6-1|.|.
TGTGCCACGGAGAAAGGGGGCTCTGGAAACACCATATATTTT
CATEKGGSGNTIYF
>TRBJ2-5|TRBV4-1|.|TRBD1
TGCGCCAGCAGCCCGCGGATCGGGACAGTGGGGGAGACCCAGTACTTC
CASSPRIGTVGETQYF
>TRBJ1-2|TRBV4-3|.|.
TGCGCCAGCAGCCAAGATCTTCGGCAGCCAAACTATGGCTACACCTTC
CASSQDLRQPNYGYTF
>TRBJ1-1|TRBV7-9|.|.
TGTGCCAGCAGCCCCTTGGGGGTCGTGGGTTTCTTT
CASSPLGVVGFF